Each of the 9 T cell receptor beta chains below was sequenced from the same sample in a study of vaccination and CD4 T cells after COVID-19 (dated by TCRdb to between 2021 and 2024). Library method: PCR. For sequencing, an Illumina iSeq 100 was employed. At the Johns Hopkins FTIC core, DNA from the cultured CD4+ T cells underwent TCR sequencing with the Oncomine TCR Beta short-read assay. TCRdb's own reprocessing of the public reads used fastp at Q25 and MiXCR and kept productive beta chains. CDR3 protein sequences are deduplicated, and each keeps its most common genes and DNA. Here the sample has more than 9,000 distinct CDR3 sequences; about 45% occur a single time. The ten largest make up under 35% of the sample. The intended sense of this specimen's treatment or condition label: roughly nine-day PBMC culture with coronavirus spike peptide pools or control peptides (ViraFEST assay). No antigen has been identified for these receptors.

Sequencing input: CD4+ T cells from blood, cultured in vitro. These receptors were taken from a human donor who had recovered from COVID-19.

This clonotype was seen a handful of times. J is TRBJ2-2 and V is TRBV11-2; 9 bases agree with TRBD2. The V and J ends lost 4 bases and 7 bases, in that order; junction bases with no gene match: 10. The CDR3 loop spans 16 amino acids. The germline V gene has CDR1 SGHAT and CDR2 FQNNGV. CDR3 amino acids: CASSSLRGGAGGELFF. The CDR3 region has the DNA TGTGCCAGCAGCTCTCTGCGCGGGGGGGCCGGCGGGGAGCTGTTTTTT.

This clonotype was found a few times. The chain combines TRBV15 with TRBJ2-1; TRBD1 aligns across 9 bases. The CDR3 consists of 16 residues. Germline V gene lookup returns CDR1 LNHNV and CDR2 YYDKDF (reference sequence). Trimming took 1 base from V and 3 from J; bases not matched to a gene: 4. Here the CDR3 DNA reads TGTGCCACCAGCAGAGGAACAGGGGGCGGCTACAATGAGCAGTTCTTC. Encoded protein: CATSRGTGGGYNEQFF.

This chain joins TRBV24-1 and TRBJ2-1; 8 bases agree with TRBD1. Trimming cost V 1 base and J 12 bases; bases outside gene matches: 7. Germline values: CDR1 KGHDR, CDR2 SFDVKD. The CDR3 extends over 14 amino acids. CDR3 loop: CATSDFRDRLGQFF. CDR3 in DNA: TGTGCCACCAGTGATTTCCGGGACAGGCTCGGGCAGTTCTTC.

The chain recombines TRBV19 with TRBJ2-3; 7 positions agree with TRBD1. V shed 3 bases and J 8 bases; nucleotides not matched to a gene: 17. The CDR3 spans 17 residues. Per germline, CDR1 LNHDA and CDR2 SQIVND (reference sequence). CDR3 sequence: CASSMKLGTVILGTQYF. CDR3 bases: TGTGCCAGTAGTATGAAGCTCGGGACAGTCATCCTAGGTACGCAGTATTTT.

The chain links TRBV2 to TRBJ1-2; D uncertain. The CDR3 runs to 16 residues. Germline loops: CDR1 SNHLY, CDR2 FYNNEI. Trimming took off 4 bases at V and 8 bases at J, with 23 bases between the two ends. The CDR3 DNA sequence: TGTGCCAGCAGTGGGACCAAGGGCCCCTATCAAATGGGCTACACCTTC. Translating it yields CASSGTKGPYQMGYTF.

The CDR3 DNA sequence: TGTGCCAGCAGGGGGGGCGCGGTCTATCAGCCCCAGCATTTT. Its protein is CASRGGAVYQPQHF. This chain joins TRBV27 and TRBJ1-5; weak D call: TRBD1 (6 bases). The CDR3 contains 14 residues. Trimming stripped 6 bases from V and 5 bases from J, with 14 bases between. The germline V gene has CDR1 MNHEY and CDR2 SMNVEV (reference sequence).

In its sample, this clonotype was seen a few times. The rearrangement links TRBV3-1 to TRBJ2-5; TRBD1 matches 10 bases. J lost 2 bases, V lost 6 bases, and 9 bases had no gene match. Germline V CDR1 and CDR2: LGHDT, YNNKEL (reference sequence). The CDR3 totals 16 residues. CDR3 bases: TGTGCCAGCAGACCTAGGGGACAGGGGTGGCAAGAGACCCAGTACTTC. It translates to CASRPRGQGWQETQYF.

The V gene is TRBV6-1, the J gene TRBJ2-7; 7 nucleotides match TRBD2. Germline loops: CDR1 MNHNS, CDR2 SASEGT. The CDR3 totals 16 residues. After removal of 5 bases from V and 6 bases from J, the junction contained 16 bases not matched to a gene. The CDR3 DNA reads TGTGCCAGCAGTCGGGGGGAAGGTGGGGTCCGTCGCGAGCAGTACTTC. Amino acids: CASSRGEGGVRREQYF.

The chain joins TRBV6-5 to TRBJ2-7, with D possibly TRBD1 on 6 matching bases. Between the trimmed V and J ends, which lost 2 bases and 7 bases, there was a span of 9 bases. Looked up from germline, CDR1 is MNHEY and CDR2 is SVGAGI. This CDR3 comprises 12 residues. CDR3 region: CASSYRDREQYF. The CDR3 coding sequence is TGTGCCAGCAGTTACCGAGACAGGGAGCAGTACTTC.